This T cell receptor beta chain was retrieved from a study of blood T cell repertoires in COVID-19. Overall study context: Sites across the United States, Italy and Spain contributed samples from acute and convalescent COVID-19. T cells, B-cell-depleted T cells, or PBMCs supplied cDNA or gDNA.

Recruited during active infection, patients (from Seattle) were subsequently followed longitudinally. Original analysis: Amplifying reference gene primers gave estimates of nucleated cell counts. Generated by immunoSEQ multiplex PCR, the TCRdb table keeps only in-frame clones and is missing some. V and J calls and clone size follow that table, whereas D and trimming were derived from the DNA. This sample has 200,000 or so clones, with 92% found just once. CDR3 length: 15 amino acids. V lost 6 bases to trimming and J lost 4 bases; unmatched junction nucleotides: 6. Germline CDR1 is MNHEY and CDR2 is SMNVEV (reference sequence).

The chain couples TRBV27 to TRBJ2-1, with 10 bases aligning to TRBD1. This receptor was identified in a man aged 55 to 70 with COVID-19, enrolled during active disease. Sequenced material: peripheral blood. In nucleotides, the CDR3 is TGTGCCAGCAGGACCGGACAGGGGGGTTACAATGAGCAGTTCTTC. Encoded protein: CASRTGQGGYNEQFF.